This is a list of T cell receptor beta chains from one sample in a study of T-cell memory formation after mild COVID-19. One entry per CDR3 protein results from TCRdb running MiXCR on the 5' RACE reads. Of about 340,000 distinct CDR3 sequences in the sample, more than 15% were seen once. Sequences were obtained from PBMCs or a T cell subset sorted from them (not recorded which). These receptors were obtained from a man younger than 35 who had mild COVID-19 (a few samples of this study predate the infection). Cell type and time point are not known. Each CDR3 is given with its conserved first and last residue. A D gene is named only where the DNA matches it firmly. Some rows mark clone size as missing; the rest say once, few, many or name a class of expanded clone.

cdr3_aa: CASSPNPRTKTENTEAFF
cdr3_nt: TGTGCCAGCAGTCCTAATCCCCGGACTAAGACGGAGAACACTGAAGCTTTCTTT
d_call: .
j_call: TRBJ1-1
v_call: TRBV6-6
clone_size: few

cdr3_aa: CASASGRSSSAREKLFF
cdr3_nt: TGTGCCAGCGCCAGTGGGAGAAGCTCCTCAGCGCGTGAAAAACTGTTTTTT
d_call: .
j_call: TRBJ1-4
v_call: TRBV9
clone_size: few

cdr3_aa: CASSLAPGYTDTQYF
cdr3_nt: TGTGCCAGCAGCTTAGCGCCAGGGTACACAGATACGCAGTATTTT
d_call: .
j_call: TRBJ2-3
v_call: TRBV11-2
clone_size: .

cdr3_aa: CASSLTSGHNEKLFF
cdr3_nt: TGTGCCAGCAGCCTGACTTCGGGACACAATGAAAAACTGTTTTTT
d_call: .
j_call: TRBJ1-4
v_call: TRBV7-8
clone_size: few

cdr3_aa: CASSNGTSGAQETQYF
cdr3_nt: TGTGCCAGCAGCAATGGGACTAGCGGGGCCCAAGAGACCCAGTACTTC
d_call: TRBD2
j_call: TRBJ2-5
v_call: TRBV7-3
clone_size: few

cdr3_aa: CASSSGLAGATGNEQFF
cdr3_nt: TGTGCCAGCAGCTCGGGACTAGCGGGGGCCACCGGTAATGAGCAGTTCTTC
d_call: TRBD2
j_call: TRBJ2-1
v_call: TRBV7-9
clone_size: many

cdr3_aa: CATSRGTGELFF
cdr3_nt: TGTGCCACCAGCAGAGGAACCGGGGAGCTGTTTTTT
d_call: .
j_call: TRBJ2-2
v_call: TRBV15
clone_size: many

cdr3_aa: CASSFWTGGETQYF
cdr3_nt: TGCGCCAGCAGCTTCTGGACGGGGGGGGAGACCCAGTACTTC
d_call: TRBD2
j_call: TRBJ2-5
v_call: TRBV5-1
clone_size: many

cdr3_aa: CSASRQAPIQYF
cdr3_nt: TGCAGTGCTAGCAGACAGGCCCCCATTCAGTACTTC
d_call: .
j_call: TRBJ2-4
v_call: TRBV20-1
clone_size: many

cdr3_aa: CASSQVGRANYGYTF
cdr3_nt: TGTGCCAGCAGCCAAGTAGGCAGAGCTAACTATGGCTACACCTTC
d_call: .
j_call: TRBJ1-2
v_call: TRBV4-2
clone_size: .

cdr3_aa: CASSQVRGGGRTDTQYF
cdr3_nt: TGCGCCAGCAGCCAAGTGAGAGGCGGGGGCCGGACAGATACGCAGTATTTT
d_call: .
j_call: TRBJ2-3
v_call: TRBV4-3
clone_size: .

cdr3_aa: CASSQARGDTQYF
cdr3_nt: TGCGCCAGCAGCCAAGCGAGGGGTGATACGCAGTATTTT
d_call: .
j_call: TRBJ2-3
v_call: TRBV4-3
clone_size: many

cdr3_aa: CAISARLAGQGRTGELFF
cdr3_nt: TGTGCCATCAGTGCCCGCTTGGCGGGACAGGGTAGGACCGGGGAGCTGTTTTTT
d_call: TRBD1
j_call: TRBJ2-2
v_call: TRBV10-3
clone_size: .

cdr3_aa: CASRGTGIGQPQHF
cdr3_nt: TGTGCCAGCAGAGGGACAGGGATAGGTCAGCCCCAGCATTTT
d_call: TRBD1
j_call: TRBJ1-5
v_call: TRBV12-3/TRBV12-4
clone_size: many

cdr3_aa: CASTDQGHSYNEQFF
cdr3_nt: TGTGCCAGCACCGATCAGGGGCACTCCTACAATGAGCAGTTCTTC
d_call: .
j_call: TRBJ2-1
v_call: TRBV2
clone_size: many

cdr3_aa: CSVRGRGYGYTF
cdr3_nt: TGCAGCGTTCGGGGCAGGGGCTATGGCTACACCTTC
d_call: .
j_call: TRBJ1-2
v_call: TRBV29-1
clone_size: few

cdr3_aa: CASSPRQGAGSYNEQFF
cdr3_nt: TGTGCCAGCAGCCCTAGACAGGGGGCGGGCTCCTACAATGAGCAGTTCTTC
d_call: TRBD1
j_call: TRBJ2-1
v_call: TRBV7-2
clone_size: .

cdr3_aa: CASRQGNTGELFF
cdr3_nt: TGTGCCAGCCGACAGGGGAACACCGGGGAGCTGTTTTTT
d_call: TRBD1
j_call: TRBJ2-2
v_call: TRBV2
clone_size: many

cdr3_aa: CASSKGGQKENTEAFF
cdr3_nt: TGTGCCAGCAGCAAAGGTGGACAGAAAGAGAACACTGAAGCTTTCTTT
d_call: .
j_call: TRBJ1-1
v_call: TRBV21-1
clone_size: few

cdr3_aa: CSAIVGPPDGELFF
cdr3_nt: TGCAGTGCTATTGTCGGGCCCCCGGACGGGGAGCTGTTTTTT
d_call: .
j_call: TRBJ2-2
v_call: TRBV20-1
clone_size: few

cdr3_aa: CASSQGELQETQYF
cdr3_nt: TGTGCCAGCAGCCAGGGAGAGCTTCAGGAGACCCAGTACTTC
d_call: .
j_call: TRBJ2-5
v_call: TRBV4-2
clone_size: .

cdr3_aa: CASTRRDRQETQYF
cdr3_nt: TGTGCCAGCACCCGCCGGGACAGACAAGAGACCCAGTACTTC
d_call: TRBD1
j_call: TRBJ2-5
v_call: TRBV28
clone_size: few